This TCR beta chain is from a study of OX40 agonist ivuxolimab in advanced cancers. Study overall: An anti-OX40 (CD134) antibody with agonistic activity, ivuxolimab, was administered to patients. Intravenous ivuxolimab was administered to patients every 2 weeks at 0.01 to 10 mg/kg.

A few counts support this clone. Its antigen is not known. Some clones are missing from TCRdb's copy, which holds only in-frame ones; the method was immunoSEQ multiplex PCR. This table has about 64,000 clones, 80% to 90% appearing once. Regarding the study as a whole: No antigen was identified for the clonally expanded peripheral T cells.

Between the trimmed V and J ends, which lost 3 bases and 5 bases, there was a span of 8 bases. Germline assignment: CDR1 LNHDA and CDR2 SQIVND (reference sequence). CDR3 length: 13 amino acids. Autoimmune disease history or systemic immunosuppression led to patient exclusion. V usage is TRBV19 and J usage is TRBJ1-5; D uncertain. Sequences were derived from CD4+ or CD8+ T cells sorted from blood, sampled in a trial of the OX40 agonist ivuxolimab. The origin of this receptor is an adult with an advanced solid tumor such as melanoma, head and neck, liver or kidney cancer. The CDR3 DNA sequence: TGTGCCAGTAGTATGGATCCCTATCAGCCCCAGCATTTT. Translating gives CASSMDPYQPQHF. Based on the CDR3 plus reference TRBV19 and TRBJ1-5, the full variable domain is DGGITQSPKYLFRKEGQNVTLSCEQNLNHDAMYWYRQDPGQGLRLIYYSQIVNDFQKGDIAEGYSVSREKKESFPLTVTSAQKNPTAFYLCASSMDPYQPQHFGDGTRLSIL.